Shown below are 11 T cell receptor beta chains from a single sample sequenced in a study of human T cells and chemical hapten exposure. Attachment of unique molecular identifiers to individual cDNA molecules was performed in the library. TCRdb fed the reads into MiXCR, producing one record per CDR3 protein. This sample has around 120,000 distinct CDR3 sequences, with approximately 9.3% found just once. The starting material, unfractionated whole blood, was used for total RNA extraction. The sequencing input was whole blood. These receptors were taken from a human donor in good health. Some clones in this sample may be carry-over from other donors' samples.

This clonotype was detected ten times or more. The genes are TRBV4-1 and TRBJ1-1; D is uncertain. Germline CDR1 is MGHRA and CDR2 is YSYEKL. Trimming shortened V by 1 base and J by 8 bases, and 8 bases separated the two germline ends. CDR3 length equals 12 residues. CDR3 bases: TGCGCCAGCAGCCAAGTGGAGGGAGAAGCTTTCTTT. Residues: CASSQVEGEAFF.

Notes on this clonotype: One base away lies a much larger clone, so this may be a sequencing read error. The J gene is TRBJ1-2, the V gene TRBV20-1; D is ambiguous. The CDR3 runs to 13 residues. CDR1 and CDR2 from the germline V gene are DFQATT and SNEGSKA (reference sequence). The CDR3 DNA is TGCAGTGCCAGCCAAGGAGGGAACTGTGGCTACACCTTC. It translates to CSASQGGNCGYTF.

This clonotype was picked up many times. The chain's CDR3 is CASSGSTGFSGNTIYF. Here the CDR3 DNA reads TGTGCCAGCAGTGGATCCACAGGGTTCTCTGGAAACACCATATATTTT. This sequence joins TRBV6-1 and TRBJ1-3, with D tentatively TRBD1 (6 bases). CDR1 is MNHNS, CDR2 SASEGT, per germline. The CDR3 is 16 residues long. V was cut by 4 bases and J by 0 bases, with 13 bases left in between.

This clonotype was found many times. This rearrangement joins TRBV5-1 to TRBJ1-5; D is possibly TRBD1 (5 bases). Germline CDR1 and CDR2: SGHRS and YFSETQ. The CDR3 totals 14 residues. V was trimmed by 6 bases and J by 2 bases, leaving 12 bases between them. The CDR3 reads CASTPSGGNQPQHF. CDR3 sequence (DNA): TGCGCCAGCACACCGTCGGGGGGCAATCAGCCCCAGCATTTT.

This clonotype has ten or more counts. The chain has TRBV7-9 and TRBJ1-4, with a tentative D call TRBD1 (5 bases). The ends were cut back, 5 bases at V and 4 bases at J, with 17 bases in the middle. CDR3 length equals 16 residues. Germline V gene lookup returns CDR1 SEHNR and CDR2 FQNEAQ (reference sequence). The CDR3 coding sequence is TGTGCCAGCAGCCGAGAAGGGGCGTCCTTTAATGAAAAACTGTTTTTT. This sequence encodes CASSREGASFNEKLFF.

For this clonotype: This may stem from a read error, because a much larger clone lies one nucleotide away. The V gene is TRBV9, the J gene TRBJ2-2; 13 bases map to TRBD2. Germline CDR1 and CDR2: SGDLS and YYNGEE. CDR3 length equals 15 residues. Trimming at V came to 4 bases and at J to 6 bases, leaving 3 bases not matched to a gene. Here the CDR3 reads CASSKGTSGAGELFF. CDR3 nucleotides: TGTGCCAGCAGCAAAGGGACTAGCGGGGCCGGGGAGCTGTTTTTT.

This clonotype was picked up a small number of times. The V and J genes are TRBV5-4 and TRBJ2-1; D remains ambiguous. Trimming took off 0 bases at V and 6 bases at J, with 10 bases between the two ends. From germline, CDR1 is SGHNT and CDR2 YYREEE (reference sequence). This CDR3 has 14 amino acids. This CDR3 is CASSLADPGNEQFF. The CDR3 coding sequence is TGTGCCAGCAGCTTGGCTGACCCCGGCAATGAGCAGTTCTTC. The entire variable domain, with the rest obtained from reference TRBV5-4 and TRBJ2-1, is as follows: ETGVTQSPTHLIKTRGQQVTLRCSSQSGHNTVSWYQQALGQGPQFIFQYYREEENGRGNFPPRFSGLQFPNYSSELNVNALELDDSALYLCASSLADPGNEQFFGPGTRLTVL.

This clonotype occurred many times. The chain combines TRBV7-9 with TRBJ2-2, with D hard to call. The CDR3 has 14 amino acids. Trimming cost V 0 bases and J 4 bases, with 6 bases left between them. CDR1 is SEHNR and CDR2 is FQNEAQ in the germline V gene (reference sequence). The CDR3 spells CASSLAIGTGELFF. In DNA, the CDR3 is TGTGCCAGCAGCTTAGCCATCGGCACCGGGGAGCTGTTTTTT.

This clonotype was seen ten or more times. The chain has TRBV4-2 and TRBJ2-3; 14 bases are shared with TRBD2. The germline CDR1 and CDR2 sequences are LGHNA and YNFKEQ. The trim removed 5 bases at V and 0 bases at J, leaving 7 bases unmatched. The CDR3 totals 18 residues. CDR3 amino acids: CASSAGTSGGGSTDTQYF. CDR3 nucleotide sequence: TGTGCCAGCAGCGCCGGGACTAGCGGGGGCGGTAGCACAGATACGCAGTATTTT.

The V and J genes are TRBV7-9 and TRBJ1-4; a possible D gene is TRBD1 (6 bases). Trimming shortened V by 3 bases and J by 6 bases, and 8 bases separated the two germline ends. This CDR3 is 13 amino acids long. Germline lookup yields CDR1 SEHNR and CDR2 FQNEAQ (reference sequence). CDR3 amino acids: CASSFWTDEKLFF. The CDR3, as DNA: TGTGCCAGCAGCTTTTGGACAGATGAAAAACTGTTTTTT.

This clonotype occurred many times. V and J are TRBV9 and TRBJ1-2; TRBD1 is a possible D gene (5 bases). Germline values: CDR1 SGDLS, CDR2 YYNGEE. V was shortened by 2 bases and J by 5 bases, with 16 bases between the two germline ends. CDR3 size: 15 residues. The DNA of the CDR3 is TGTGCCAGCAGCGTCCCCCGAGGGGCCCGATATGGCTACACCTTC. Translation gives CASSVPRGARYGYTF.